These T cell receptor beta chains were read from a single sample in a study of T cell changes during pregnancy in multiple sclerosis. Here immunoSEQ multiplex PCR was the method, and the copy in TCRdb shows in-frame clones only, minus some. The repertoire holds around 80,000 clones, with 90% to 95% as singletons. Here the sequenced sample was peripheral blood, taken before pregnancy. The receptors come from a female donor with multiple sclerosis, enrolled in a pregnancy study. Each CDR3 is given with its conserved first and last residue. Fields, in order: D gene, J gene, clone size, V gene, CDR3 DNA, CDR3 protein. The D gene is left open where the match is weak. Expanded clones get a size class; other rows say once, few or many, or leave the size out.

d_gene: TRBD2; j_gene: TRBJ2-1; abundance: -; v_gene: TRBV9; CDR3nt: TGTGCCAGCAGCGGATATGGGACTAGCGGGGGGGCTATCTACAATGAGCAGTTCTTC; CDR3aa: CASSGYGTSGGAIYNEQFF
d_gene: TRBD1; j_gene: TRBJ2-2; abundance: -; v_gene: TRBV5-6; CDR3nt: TGTGCCAGCAGCGAGGACAGGGGGTGGAACACCGGGGAGCTGTTTTTT; CDR3aa: CASSEDRGWNTGELFF
d_gene: -; j_gene: TRBJ2-1; abundance: once; v_gene: TRBV7-6; CDR3nt: TGTGCCAGCAGCTTAGCGCGAGGCGCCGCCTCCTACAATGAGCAGTTCTTC; CDR3aa: CASSLARGAASYNEQFF
d_gene: -; j_gene: TRBJ1-1; abundance: -; v_gene: TRBV7-9; CDR3nt: TGTGCCAGCAGCTTAGCGGGGGGTACGGCAGGGCCGACTCAACGGAAAGCTTTCTTT; CDR3aa: CASSLAGGTAGPTQRKAFF
d_gene: TRBD1; j_gene: TRBJ1-5; abundance: -; v_gene: TRBV28; CDR3nt: TGTGCCAGCAACTGGGGAGGGACAGGCGTTTCGAATCAGCCCCAGCATTTT; CDR3aa: CASNWGGTGVSNQPQHF
d_gene: -; j_gene: TRBJ2-2; abundance: -; v_gene: TRBV6-1; CDR3nt: TGTGCCAGCGCAGGTTTCGAGTACACCGGGGAGCTGTTTTTT; CDR3aa: CASAGFEYTGELFF
d_gene: TRBD2; j_gene: TRBJ2-7; abundance: -; v_gene: TRBV6-5; CDR3nt: TGTGCCAGCAGTTACGGGACTATCGGCTACGAGCAGTACTTC; CDR3aa: CASSYGTIGYEQYF
d_gene: -; j_gene: TRBJ1-1; abundance: -; v_gene: TRBV18; CDR3nt: TGTGCCAGCTCACCCAAACCGTTACAGGGAAGATTAGGGAGCACTGAAGCTTTCTTT; CDR3aa: CASSPKPLQGRLGSTEAFF
d_gene: -; j_gene: TRBJ1-3; abundance: -; v_gene: TRBV2; CDR3nt: TGTGCCAGCAGTTGGCCAGGGCTCTCTGGAAACACCATATATTTT; CDR3aa: CASSWPGLSGNTIYF
d_gene: -; j_gene: TRBJ2-7; abundance: -; v_gene: TRBV7-2; CDR3nt: TGTGCCAGCAGCTTAGTTCCAGGGAACTACGAGCAGTACTTC; CDR3aa: CASSLVPGNYEQYF
d_gene: TRBD2; j_gene: TRBJ2-3; abundance: -; v_gene: TRBV4-2; CDR3nt: TGTGCCAGCAGCCCGCTAGCGGGGGTAGATACGCAGTATTTT; CDR3aa: CASSPLAGVDTQYF
d_gene: TRBD1; j_gene: TRBJ2-7; abundance: few; v_gene: TRBV12-5; CDR3nt: TGTGCTAGTGGTTTGGACAGGGGGCCATACGAGCAGTACTTC; CDR3aa: CASGLDRGPYEQYF
d_gene: -; j_gene: TRBJ2-7; abundance: -; v_gene: TRBV14; CDR3nt: TGTGCCAGCAGCCAATTAGGGGATTACGAGCAGTACTTC; CDR3aa: CASSQLGDYEQYF
d_gene: -; j_gene: TRBJ1-1; abundance: -; v_gene: TRBV18; CDR3nt: TGTGCCAGCTCACCGGGACACATGAACACTGAAGCTTTCTTT; CDR3aa: CASSPGHMNTEAFF
d_gene: TRBD1; j_gene: TRBJ1-1; abundance: -; v_gene: TRBV6-5; CDR3nt: TGTGCCAGCAGTCCCGGGGACAGCTTCGAAGCTTTCTTT; CDR3aa: CASSPGDSFEAFF
d_gene: -; j_gene: TRBJ1-5; abundance: -; v_gene: TRBV7-9; CDR3nt: TGTGCCAGCAGCTCCCGGGAGGTCAATCAGCCCCAGCATTTT; CDR3aa: CASSSREVNQPQHF
d_gene: -; j_gene: TRBJ2-7; abundance: -; v_gene: TRBV5-4; CDR3nt: TGTGCCAGCAGCTACCGGGGAGGCGAGCAGTACTTC; CDR3aa: CASSYRGGEQYF
d_gene: -; j_gene: TRBJ1-1; abundance: once; v_gene: TRBV6-5; CDR3nt: TGTGCCAGCACCCCCGCGCAGGGGAAAACTGAAGCTTTCTTT; CDR3aa: CASTPAQGKTEAFF
d_gene: -; j_gene: TRBJ1-4; abundance: -; v_gene: TRBV6-6; CDR3nt: TGTGCCAGCAGTCAGATGGCAACTAATGAAAAACTGTTTTTT; CDR3aa: CASSQMATNEKLFF
d_gene: -; j_gene: TRBJ2-6; abundance: -; v_gene: TRBV9; CDR3nt: TGTGCCAGCTCTTCCCGTAGAGGCGGACTAACATTCTCTGGGGCCAACGTCCTGACTTTC; CDR3aa: CASSSRRGGLTFSGANVLTF
d_gene: -; j_gene: TRBJ2-5; abundance: -; v_gene: TRBV19; CDR3nt: TGTGCCAGTAGTTCGGCGGGGCTAATAGAGACCCAGTACTTC; CDR3aa: CASSSAGLIETQYF
d_gene: TRBD1; j_gene: TRBJ2-3; abundance: -; v_gene: TRBV11-1; CDR3nt: TGTGCCAGCAGCTTATGGGACAGGGGAAGGGCAGATACGCAGTATTTT; CDR3aa: CASSLWDRGRADTQYF
d_gene: TRBD2; j_gene: TRBJ2-3; abundance: -; v_gene: TRBV10-3; CDR3nt: TGTGCCATCAATACGGCGGGGGTTGGGGATACGCAGTATTTT; CDR3aa: CAINTAGVGDTQYF
d_gene: -; j_gene: TRBJ2-1; abundance: once; v_gene: TRBV5-6; CDR3nt: TGTGCCAGCAGCCCAACGGGTCCCTTTAGCTACAATGAGCAGTTCTTC; CDR3aa: CASSPTGPFSYNEQFF
d_gene: -; j_gene: TRBJ2-2; abundance: -; v_gene: TRBV18; CDR3nt: TGTGCCAGCTCCCTACAAGGGGTGCACACCGGGGAGCTGTTTTTT; CDR3aa: CASSLQGVHTGELFF
d_gene: -; j_gene: TRBJ1-2; abundance: -; v_gene: TRBV7-9; CDR3nt: TGTGCCAGCAGCTTTTTGGGGGAGGGTGGCTACACCTTC; CDR3aa: CASSFLGEGGYTF
d_gene: -; j_gene: TRBJ1-1; abundance: few; v_gene: TRBV6-1; CDR3nt: TGTGCCAGCAGTGTATGGACAAGGAACACTGAAGCTTTCTTT; CDR3aa: CASSVWTRNTEAFF
d_gene: TRBD1; j_gene: TRBJ2-7; abundance: -; v_gene: TRBV16; CDR3nt: TGTGCCAGCAGCCCGCCTATTCGGGGACAGGGAAGCGAGCAGTACTTC; CDR3aa: CASSPPIRGQGSEQYF
d_gene: TRBD1; j_gene: TRBJ2-2; abundance: -; v_gene: TRBV6-5; CDR3nt: TGTGCCAGCAGTTACGGGACAGGGAAGTCCGGGGAGCTGTTTTTT; CDR3aa: CASSYGTGKSGELFF
d_gene: -; j_gene: TRBJ2-1; abundance: -; v_gene: TRBV27; CDR3nt: TGTGCCAGCAGTTTTTGGGGACAATCCTCCCGGGGCTCCTACAATGAGCAGTTCTTC; CDR3aa: CASSFWGQSSRGSYNEQFF
d_gene: TRBD1; j_gene: TRBJ1-3; abundance: -; v_gene: TRBV9; CDR3nt: TGTGCCAGCAGCGTAGCCATTTGGGGGCAGGGGGGATCTGGAAACACCATATATTTT; CDR3aa: CASSVAIWGQGGSGNTIYF
d_gene: -; j_gene: TRBJ1-6; abundance: -; v_gene: TRBV4-1; CDR3nt: TGCGCCAGCAGCCAATTGGGGAGAAATTCACCCCTCCACTTT; CDR3aa: CASSQLGRNSPLHF
d_gene: -; j_gene: TRBJ2-6; abundance: -; v_gene: TRBV15; CDR3nt: TGTGCCACCAGCAGTTCCTCAGGCAGCTCTGGGGCCAACGTCCTGACTTTC; CDR3aa: CATSSSSGSSGANVLTF
d_gene: TRBD1; j_gene: TRBJ2-2; abundance: -; v_gene: TRBV6-1; CDR3nt: TGTGCCACCAAACAGGGGACGAACGGGGAGCTGTTTTTT; CDR3aa: CATKQGTNGELFF
d_gene: -; j_gene: TRBJ2-3; abundance: -; v_gene: TRBV7-9; CDR3nt: TGTGCCAGCAGCAATTACATTACCCAACAGGGTCGGTGGACAGATACGCAGTATTTT; CDR3aa: CASSNYITQQGRWTDTQYF
d_gene: TRBD2; j_gene: TRBJ2-1; abundance: -; v_gene: TRBV4-1; CDR3nt: TGCGCCAGCAGCCAAGAGGGGACCGGGACTAGCGGGGGTTCCTACAATGAGCAGTTCTTC; CDR3aa: CASSQEGTGTSGGSYNEQFF
d_gene: -; j_gene: TRBJ1-2; abundance: -; v_gene: TRBV6-5; CDR3nt: TGTGCCAGCAAAAGAATGAGACACGACTATGGCTACACCTTC; CDR3aa: CASKRMRHDYGYTF
d_gene: -; j_gene: TRBJ1-5; abundance: -; v_gene: TRBV5-6; CDR3nt: TGTGCCAGCAGCAACAGGGCCGGGCCCCAGCATTTT; CDR3aa: CASSNRAGPQHF
d_gene: -; j_gene: TRBJ2-5; abundance: -; v_gene: TRBV13; CDR3nt: TGTGCCAGCAGCTTCGGGTCGATGGCCCAGTACTTC; CDR3aa: CASSFGSMAQYF
d_gene: -; j_gene: TRBJ2-1; abundance: once; v_gene: TRBV6-6; CDR3nt: TGTGCCAGCAGTTACTCGGACAACAATGAGCAGTTCTTC; CDR3aa: CASSYSDNNEQFF
d_gene: TRBD2; j_gene: TRBJ2-5; abundance: -; v_gene: TRBV15; CDR3nt: TGTGCCACCAGCAGAGACCCCTTAGGAGGGCAGCGGGGCCAAGAGACCCAGTACTTC; CDR3aa: CATSRDPLGGQRGQETQYF
d_gene: TRBD2; j_gene: TRBJ2-3; abundance: -; v_gene: TRBV9; CDR3nt: TGTGCCAGCAGCACCAGCTTAGCGGGGCTGCGGGCAGATACGCAGTATTTT; CDR3aa: CASSTSLAGLRADTQYF
d_gene: -; j_gene: TRBJ1-2; abundance: -; v_gene: TRBV9; CDR3nt: TGTGCCAGCAGCGTAGTGGACACTTTCCCCCTCTATGGCTACACCTTC; CDR3aa: CASSVVDTFPLYGYTF
d_gene: -; j_gene: TRBJ1-2; abundance: once; v_gene: TRBV2; CDR3nt: TGTGCCAGCAGTACCGGGGAGGGCGTGTCTAACTATGGCTACACCTTC; CDR3aa: CASSTGEGVSNYGYTF
d_gene: -; j_gene: TRBJ2-7; abundance: -; v_gene: TRBV13; CDR3nt: TGTGCCAGCAGCTTATGGGGGGACAGTGGCTACCACGAGCAGTACTTC; CDR3aa: CASSLWGDSGYHEQYF
d_gene: -; j_gene: TRBJ1-1; abundance: once; v_gene: TRBV9; CDR3nt: TGTGCCAGCAGCGCCGGGGCTGAAGCTTTCTTT; CDR3aa: CASSAGAEAFF
d_gene: -; j_gene: TRBJ2-1; abundance: -; v_gene: TRBV10-3; CDR3nt: TGTGCCATCAGTGTCAGTGGGCCAGCGGGTGAGCAGTTCTTC; CDR3aa: CAISVSGPAGEQFF
d_gene: TRBD1; j_gene: TRBJ1-6; abundance: -; v_gene: TRBV6-4; CDR3nt: TGTGCCAGCAGCCGGGACAGGGGTTCACCCCTCCACTTT; CDR3aa: CASSRDRGSPLHF
d_gene: TRBD1; j_gene: TRBJ2-3; abundance: once; v_gene: TRBV6-5; CDR3nt: TGTGCCAGCAGTATGACAGGGGGAAGCACAGATACGCAGTATTTT; CDR3aa: CASSMTGGSTDTQYF
d_gene: -; j_gene: TRBJ2-3; abundance: medium-sized; v_gene: TRBV14; CDR3nt: TGTGCCAGCAGCCCCGGGAACACAGATACGCAGTATTTT; CDR3aa: CASSPGNTDTQYF
d_gene: -; j_gene: TRBJ1-4; abundance: -; v_gene: TRBV19; CDR3nt: TGTGCCAGTACCCCCGGCAGGGCCCCAACTAATGAAAAACTGTTTTTT; CDR3aa: CASTPGRAPTNEKLFF
d_gene: -; j_gene: TRBJ2-5; abundance: -; v_gene: TRBV15; CDR3nt: TGTGCCACCAGCAGAGATCCGAGCGGTCAAGAGACCCAGTACTTC; CDR3aa: CATSRDPSGQETQYF
d_gene: TRBD1; j_gene: TRBJ2-1; abundance: -; v_gene: TRBV5-4; CDR3nt: TGTGCCAGCAGCCCGGACAGGCCCTCCTACAATGAGCAGTTCTTC; CDR3aa: CASSPDRPSYNEQFF
d_gene: TRBD1; j_gene: TRBJ1-2; abundance: -; v_gene: TRBV19; CDR3nt: TGTGCCAGTAGTACACTCGGTAACAGGGGGACGATCTATGGCTACACCTTC; CDR3aa: CASSTLGNRGTIYGYTF
d_gene: TRBD1; j_gene: TRBJ1-6; abundance: -; v_gene: TRBV4-1; CDR3nt: TGCGCCAGCAGCCAAGGGGACAGCCTAAATTCACCCCTCCACTTT; CDR3aa: CASSQGDSLNSPLHF